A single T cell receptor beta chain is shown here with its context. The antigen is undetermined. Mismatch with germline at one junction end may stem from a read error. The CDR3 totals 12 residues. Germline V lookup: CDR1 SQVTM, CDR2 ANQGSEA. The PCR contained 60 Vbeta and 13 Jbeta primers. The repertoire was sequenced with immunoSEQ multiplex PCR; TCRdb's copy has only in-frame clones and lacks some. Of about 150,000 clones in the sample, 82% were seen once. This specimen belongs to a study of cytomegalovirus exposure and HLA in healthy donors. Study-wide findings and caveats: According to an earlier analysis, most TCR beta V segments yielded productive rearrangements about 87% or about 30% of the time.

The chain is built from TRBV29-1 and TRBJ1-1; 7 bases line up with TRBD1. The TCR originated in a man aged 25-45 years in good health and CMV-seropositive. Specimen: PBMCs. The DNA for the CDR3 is TGCAGCGTGCCCGGACAGGAACCTGAATCTTTCTTT. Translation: CSVPGQEPESFF. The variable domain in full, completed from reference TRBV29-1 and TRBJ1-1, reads SAVISQKPSRDICQRGTSLTIQCQVDSQVTMMFWYRQQPGQSLTLIATANQGSEATYESGFVIDKFPISRPNLTFSTLTVSNMSPEDSSIYLCSVPGQEPESFFGQGTRLTVV.